This passage covers 2 T cell receptor beta chains from one sample sequenced in a study of CD8+CD57+ T cells in acquired aplastic anemia. The use of genomic DNA as template underpinned the TCR beta VDJ and CDR3 profiling. TCRdb re-derived calls from the reads in MiXCR, one entry per CDR3 protein. The table lists around 230,000 distinct CDR3 sequences, approximately 60% of them singletons. What was sequenced was sorted CD4+, CD8+, or CD8+CD57+ T cells (not recorded which) from PBMCs. The receptors were sampled from a human donor in good health.

This clonotype was found many times. This rearrangement joins TRBV6-6 to TRBJ1-1; 10 bases are shared with TRBD1. The CDR3 has 16 residues. With V trimmed by 4 bases and J by 1 base, 6 bases remained unmatched. Germline CDR1 and CDR2: MNHNY and SVGAGI (reference sequence). CDR3 coding DNA: TGTGCCAGCAGTTCCCGACAGGGGGCGCAGAACACTGAAGCTTTCTTT. Its protein product is CASSSRQGAQNTEAFF.

This clonotype came up a few times. The V call is TRBV30, the J call TRBJ2-1, with 8 bases lining up with TRBD2. This CDR3 contains 13 residues. Trimming cost V 8 bases and J 9 bases; bases outside gene matches: 12. Germline lookup yields CDR1 GTSNPN and CDR2 SVGIG (reference sequence). Here the CDR3 reads CALNIGRAGEQFF. CDR3 bases: TGTGCCCTTAATATCGGGAGGGCCGGTGAGCAGTTCTTC.